This T cell receptor beta chain came from a study of monozygotic twins with inflammatory bowel disease. The CDR3 extends over 12 amino acids. The V gene's germline CDR1 is SQVTM and CDR2 ANQGSEA. cDNA synthesis was performed in eight separate reactions for each sample. After re-calling the 5' RACE reads, TCRdb lists one entry per CDR3 protein, DNA absent. This sample's clone table lists 200,000 to 250,000 distinct CDR3 sequences. The rearrangement links TRBV29-1 to TRBJ1-2. The TCR sequence derives from a human donor with ulcerative colitis or Crohn's disease, or a healthy co-twin of an affected twin (not recorded which). Sequenced: blood. The CDR3 region is CSVPDKPYGYTF.